This TCR beta chain was identified in a study of T-cell reconstitution after alpha-beta-depleted transplantation in children. A library of TCRbeta sequences, prepared with unique molecular identifiers, was generated. MiXCR was run by TCRdb on the PCR reads, yielding one entry per CDR3 protein. The sample shows some 100,000 distinct CDR3 sequences, 20% to 25% of them seen only once. The CDR3 sequence is 13 residues long. CDR1 MNHNS and CDR2 SASEGT come from the germline V gene. Trimming removed 6 bases at V and 4 bases at J, with 12 bases between. The sequence derives from a boy between 2 and 10 years old with acute lymphoblastic leukemia, due to receive a stem cell transplant. This chain uses TRBV6-1 with TRBJ1-1, with a possible D match to TRBD1 (6 bases). Here the sequenced sample was PBMCs, taken before TCRalphabeta/CD19-depleted stem cell transplant. Here the CDR3 DNA reads TGTGCCAGCAGGCGGGACAACCCCACTGAAGCTTTCTTT. This sequence encodes CASRRDNPTEAFF.